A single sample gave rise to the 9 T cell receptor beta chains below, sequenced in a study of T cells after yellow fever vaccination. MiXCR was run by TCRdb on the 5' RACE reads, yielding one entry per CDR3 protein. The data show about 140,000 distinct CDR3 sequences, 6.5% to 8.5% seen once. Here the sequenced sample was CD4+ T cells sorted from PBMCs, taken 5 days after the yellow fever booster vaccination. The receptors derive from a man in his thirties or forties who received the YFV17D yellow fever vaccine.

Here the CDR3 reads CASSFLGEETQYF. CDR3 DNA sequence: TGTGCCAGCAGTTTCCTTGGGGAAGAGACCCAGTACTTC. V and J are TRBV12-3 or TRBV12-4 and TRBJ2-5, with D uncertain. The CDR3 spans 13 residues. The ends were cut back, 3 bases at V and 3 bases at J, with 8 bases in the middle.

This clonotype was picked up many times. CDR3 bases: TGCAGTGCTAGAAAGACACAGGGCAACAATCAGCCCCAGCATTTT. Translated, it gives CSARKTQGNNQPQHF. V and J are TRBV20-1 and TRBJ1-5; tentative D call: TRBD1 (6 bases). The CDR3 contains 15 residues. V was cut by 2 bases and J by 3 bases, with 14 bases left in between. The germline gives CDR1 DFQATT, CDR2 SNEGSKA (reference sequence).

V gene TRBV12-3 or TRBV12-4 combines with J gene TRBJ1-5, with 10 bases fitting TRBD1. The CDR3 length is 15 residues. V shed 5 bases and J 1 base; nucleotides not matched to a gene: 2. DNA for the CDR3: TGTGCCAGCAGTCGGACAGGGGGGAGCAATCAGCCCCAGCATTTT. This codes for CASSRTGGSNQPQHF.

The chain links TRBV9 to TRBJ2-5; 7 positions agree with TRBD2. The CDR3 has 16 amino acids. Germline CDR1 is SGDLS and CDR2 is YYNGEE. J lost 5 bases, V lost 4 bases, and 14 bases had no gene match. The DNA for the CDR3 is TGTGCCAGCAGCCCTCGGTTTTCGACTAGCCGGGAGACCCAGTACTTC. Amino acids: CASSPRFSTSRETQYF. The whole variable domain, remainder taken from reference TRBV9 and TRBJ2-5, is DSGVTQTPKHLITATGQRVTLRCSPRSGDLSVYWYQQSLDQGLQFLIQYYNGEERAKGNILERFSAQQFPDLHSELNLSSLELGDSALYFCASSPRFSTSRETQYFGPGTRLLVL.

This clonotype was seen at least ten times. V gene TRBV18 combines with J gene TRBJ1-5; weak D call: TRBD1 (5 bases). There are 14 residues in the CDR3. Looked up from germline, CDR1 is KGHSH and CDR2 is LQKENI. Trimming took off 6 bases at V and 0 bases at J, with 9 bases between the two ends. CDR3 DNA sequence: TGTGCCAGCTCGGCAGGGACTAGCAATCAGCCCCAGCATTTT. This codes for CASSAGTSNQPQHF.

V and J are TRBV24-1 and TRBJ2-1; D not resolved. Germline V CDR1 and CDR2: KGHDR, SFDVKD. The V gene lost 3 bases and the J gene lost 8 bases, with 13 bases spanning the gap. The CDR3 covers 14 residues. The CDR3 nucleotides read TGTGCCACCAGTGATCCCCCGAGAGTTCATGAGCAGTTCTTC. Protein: CATSDPPRVHEQFF.

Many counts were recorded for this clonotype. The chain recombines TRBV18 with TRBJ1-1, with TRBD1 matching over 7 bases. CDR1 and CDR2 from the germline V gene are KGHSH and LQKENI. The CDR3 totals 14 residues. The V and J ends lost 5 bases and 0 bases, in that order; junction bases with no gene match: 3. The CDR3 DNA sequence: TGTGCCAGCTCAACGGACAGGATGAACACTGAAGCTTTCTTT. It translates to CASSTDRMNTEAFF. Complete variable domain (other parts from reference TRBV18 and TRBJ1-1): NAGVMQNPRHLVRRRGQEARLRCSPMKGHSHVYWYRQLPEEGLKFMVYLQKENIIDESGMPKERFSAEFPKEGPSILRIQQVVRGDSAAYFCASSTDRMNTEAFFGQGTRLTVV.

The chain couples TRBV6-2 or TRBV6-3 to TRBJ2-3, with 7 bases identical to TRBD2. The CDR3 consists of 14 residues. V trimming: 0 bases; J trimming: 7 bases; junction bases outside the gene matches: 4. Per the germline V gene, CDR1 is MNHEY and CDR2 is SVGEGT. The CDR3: CASSYSSGTNTQYF. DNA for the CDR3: TGTGCCAGCAGTTACTCCTCCGGGACTAATACGCAGTATTTT.

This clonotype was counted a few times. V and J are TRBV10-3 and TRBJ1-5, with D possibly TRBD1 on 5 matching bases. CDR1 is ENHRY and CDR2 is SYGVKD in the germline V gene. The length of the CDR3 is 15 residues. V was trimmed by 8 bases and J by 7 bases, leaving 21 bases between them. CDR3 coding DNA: TGTGCCATCGCCGCTGATGAGGGGAGGGAACAGCCCCAGCATTTT. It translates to CAIAADEGREQPQHF.